This is a list of T cell receptor beta chains from one sample in a study of type 1 regulatory T cells. TCRdb re-called the reads through MiXCR, storing one row per CDR3 protein. The sample carries approximately 21,000 distinct CDR3 sequences, roughly 50% recorded once. For these TCRs, the target antigens are not known. The sequenced sample was cultured T cells, either the whole culture or a sorted T cell fraction (not recorded which). Source of these receptors: a human donor in good health. Both conserved end residues are part of each CDR3. A D gene is named only where the DNA matches it firmly. A clone size is listed for some rows: how often the clone was seen (once, few, many), or a class if it is expanded.

d_call,clone_size,v_call,j_call,cdr3_aa,cdr3_nt
TRBD1,few,TRBV6-5,TRBJ1-4,CASRNRGGATNEKLFF,TGTGCCAGCAGGAACAGGGGAGGGGCAACTAATGAAAAACTGTTTTTT
NA,medium-sized,TRBV5-1,TRBJ1-1,CASSLSGQPLNTEAFF,TGCGCCAGCAGCTTGTCAGGACAGCCGCTGAACACTGAAGCTTTCTTT
NA,few,TRBV10-3,TRBJ1-2,CAIRAGDDYGYTF,TGTGCCATCAGGGCTGGGGACGACTATGGCTACACCTTC
TRBD1,NA,TRBV3-1,TRBJ2-7,CASSRGQGYEQYF,TGTGCCAGCAGCCGGGGACAGGGATACGAGCAGTACTTC
TRBD1,NA,TRBV12-3/TRBV12-4,TRBJ2-2,CASSLAQGIGELFF,TGTGCCAGCAGTTTAGCACAGGGGATCGGGGAGCTGTTTTTT
TRBD1,few,TRBV6-6,TRBJ1-6,CASSYGTGRGIGSPLHF,TGTGCCAGCAGTTACGGGACAGGGAGGGGTATAGGGTCACCCCTCCACTTT
NA,NA,TRBV12-3/TRBV12-4,TRBJ2-5,CASSSGPQQTQYF,TGTGCCAGCAGTTCGGGACCTCAGCAGACCCAGTACTTC
NA,once,TRBV6-6,TRBJ1-3,CASRLEAYTIHF,TGTGCCAGCAGACTCGAAGCGTACACCATACATTTT
TRBD1,NA,TRBV7-6,TRBJ1-3,CVSSLGGRGTGRSGNTIYF,TGTGTCAGCAGCTTAGGGGGACGGGGGACAGGGCGCTCTGGAAACACCATATATTTT
NA,few,TRBV6-2/TRBV6-3,TRBJ2-5,CASTHRADRGNQYF,TGTGCCAGCACCCACAGGGCGGACCGGGGAAACCAGTACTTC
NA,NA,TRBV6-6,TRBJ2-5,CASSYSGGGGGETQYF,TGTGCCAGCAGTTACTCGGGGGGCGGGGGCGGAGAGACCCAGTACTTC
NA,medium-sized,TRBV11-2,TRBJ2-3,CASRSSGLDTQYF,TGTGCCAGCAGGTCATCGGGCCTTGATACGCAGTATTTT
NA,once,TRBV2,TRBJ2-7,CASSEPFTYEQYF,TGTGCCAGCAGTGAACCCTTTACCTACGAGCAGTACTTC
TRBD1,once,TRBV5-4,TRBJ1-2,CASGFQGVANYGYTF,TGTGCCAGCGGCTTCCAGGGGGTAGCTAACTATGGCTACACCTTC
NA,NA,TRBV11-2,TRBJ1-6,CASSSGVDNSPLHF,TGTGCCAGCAGCTCCGGGGTAGATAATTCACCCCTCCACTTT
NA,NA,TRBV12-3/TRBV12-4,TRBJ2-3,CASSFPGADGTDTQYF,TGTGCCAGCAGTTTCCCCGGGGCGGACGGCACAGATACGCAGTATTTT
TRBD1,NA,TRBV4-2,TRBJ1-2,CASSQEGQGARGYTF,TGTGCCAGCAGCCAAGAGGGACAGGGGGCGCGGGGCTACACCTTC
NA,NA,TRBV6-2/TRBV6-3,TRBJ2-1,CASSYGGVINEQFF,TGTGCCAGCAGTTATGGGGGCGTCATAAATGAGCAGTTCTTC
NA,few,TRBV7-2,TRBJ1-2,CASGSGLRRGYTF,TGTGCCAGCGGTTCAGGGTTGAGGAGGGGCTACACCTTC
TRBD1,NA,TRBV2,TRBJ1-5,CASSEDREDQPQHF,TGTGCCAGCAGCGAGGACAGGGAGGATCAGCCCCAGCATTTT
TRBD1,NA,TRBV19,TRBJ1-2,CASSSWDRDGYTF,TGTGCCAGTAGTTCCTGGGACAGGGACGGCTACACCTTC
TRBD2,few,TRBV5-6,TRBJ2-7,CASSLLGLGDYEQYF,TGTGCCAGCAGCTTGCTAGGACTAGGGGACTACGAGCAGTACTTC
TRBD2,NA,TRBV12-3/TRBV12-4,TRBJ2-2,CASTSGGAGTGELFF,TGTGCCAGCACTAGCGGGGGGGCCGGGACCGGGGAGCTGTTTTTT
NA,NA,TRBV7-6,TRBJ1-1,CASSPRGDTEAFF,TGTGCCAGCAGCCCCCGGGGGGACACTGAAGCTTTCTTT
NA,NA,TRBV11-2,TRBJ1-6,CTSSLRGRATNPSPLHF,TGTACCAGCAGCTTACGGGGCAGGGCCACTAACCCTTCACCCCTCCACTTT
NA,NA,TRBV20-1,TRBJ1-6,CSARGQSLGNSPLHF,TGCAGTGCTAGAGGCCAAAGTTTGGGGAATTCACCCCTCCACTTT
TRBD2,NA,TRBV6-5,TRBJ2-1,CASRTSGGVPYNEQFF,TGTGCCAGCAGGACTAGCGGGGGGGTCCCCTACAATGAGCAGTTCTTC
NA,NA,TRBV3-1,TRBJ1-6,CASSRDFRSYNSPLHF,TGTGCCAGCAGCCGGGACTTTCGCTCCTATAATTCACCCCTCCACTTT
TRBD1,NA,TRBV12-3/TRBV12-4,TRBJ1-3,CASSPTGTSGNTIYF,TGTGCCAGCAGTCCGACAGGGACTTCAGGAAACACCATATATTTT
NA,NA,TRBV6-1,TRBJ1-4,CASSEAVGGWEKLFF,TGTGCCAGCAGTGAAGCAGTCGGGGGTTGGGAAAAACTGTTTTTT
NA,few,TRBV6-1,TRBJ2-3,CASSELRLGGTDTQYF,TGTGCCAGCAGTGAACTGCGGTTAGGAGGCACAGATACGCAGTATTTT
TRBD1,NA,TRBV6-1,TRBJ2-1,CASTTGGVDNEQFF,TGTGCCAGTACGACAGGGGGCGTTGACAATGAGCAGTTCTTC
NA,NA,TRBV7-8,TRBJ1-1,CASSLVGRVWGLNTEAFF,TGTGCCAGCAGCTTAGTCGGTAGAGTGTGGGGTCTGAACACTGAAGCTTTCTTT
NA,NA,TRBV2,TRBJ1-5,CASSETRAFQPQHF,TGTGCCAGCAGTGAAACTAGAGCTTTTCAGCCCCAGCATTTT
TRBD2,few,TRBV28,TRBJ2-3,CASSLFRMRTGGFAQYF,TGTGCCAGCAGTTTATTCCGAATGAGGACGGGGGGGTTCGCGCAGTATTTT
NA,few,TRBV4-1,TRBJ1-5,CASSQTGFLYSNQPQHF,TGCGCCAGCAGCCAAACAGGGTTCCTCTATAGCAATCAGCCCCAGCATTTT
NA,NA,TRBV29-1,TRBJ2-3,CSVFRDPTDTQYF,TGCAGCGTATTCAGGGACCCCACAGATACGCAGTATTTT
TRBD1,medium-sized,TRBV30,TRBJ2-1,CAWNSGQGGQGGEQFF,TGTGCCTGGAACAGCGGACAGGGCGGTCAAGGAGGGGAGCAGTTCTTC
NA,NA,TRBV7-3,TRBJ2-3,CASSLNHLSNTQYF,TGTGCCAGCAGCTTAAATCACCTGTCAAATACGCAGTATTTT
NA,few,TRBV5-6,TRBJ2-1,CASSPRARTELSYNEQFF,TGTGCCAGCAGTCCCCGCGCCAGGACGGAATTGTCCTACAATGAGCAGTTCTTC
NA,NA,TRBV4-1,TRBJ2-1,CASSPNFWGSSYNEQFF,TGCGCCAGCAGCCCAAATTTTTGGGGGAGCTCCTACAATGAGCAGTTCTTC
NA,few,TRBV5-1,TRBJ1-1,CASSFDGLDTEAFF,TGCGCCAGCAGCTTTGACGGCCTTGACACTGAAGCTTTCTTT
NA,NA,TRBV10-3,TRBJ2-3,CAISDSRGADTQYF,TGTGCCATCAGTGATAGTCGGGGCGCAGATACGCAGTATTTT
NA,few,TRBV7-2,TRBJ1-1,CASSTSPQRRPNTEAFF,TGTGCCAGCAGCACAAGCCCGCAGAGAAGGCCGAACACTGAAGCTTTCTTT
NA,NA,TRBV4-2,TRBJ2-7,CASSQDIGGGYEQYF,TGTGCCAGCAGCCAAGATATTGGGGGTGGTTACGAGCAGTACTTC